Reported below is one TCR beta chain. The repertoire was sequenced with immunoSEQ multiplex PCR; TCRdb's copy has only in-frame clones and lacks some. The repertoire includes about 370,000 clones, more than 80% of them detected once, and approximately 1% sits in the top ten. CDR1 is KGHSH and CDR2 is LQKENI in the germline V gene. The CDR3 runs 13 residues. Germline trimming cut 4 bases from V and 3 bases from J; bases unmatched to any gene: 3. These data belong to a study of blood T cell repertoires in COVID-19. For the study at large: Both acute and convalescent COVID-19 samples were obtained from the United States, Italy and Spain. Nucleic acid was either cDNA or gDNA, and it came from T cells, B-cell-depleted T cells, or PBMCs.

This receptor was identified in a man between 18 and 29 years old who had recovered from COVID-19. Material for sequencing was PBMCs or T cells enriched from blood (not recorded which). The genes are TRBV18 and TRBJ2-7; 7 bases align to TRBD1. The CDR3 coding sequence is TGTGCCAGCTCACAGGGACAGTACTACGAGCAGTACTTC. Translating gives CASSQGQYYEQYF.